Sequencing of this T cell receptor beta chain was carried out in a study of blood T cell repertoires in COVID-19. Study context: Samples representing acute and convalescent COVID-19 were sourced from the United States, Italy and Spain. The cDNA or gDNA used as material had been derived from T cells, B-cell-depleted T cells, or PBMCs.

Ages ranged from about 18 to 89 years, with residence in around 24 US areas. The sample holds one count of this clone. Data came from immunoSEQ multiplex PCR; TCRdb stores just in-frame clones and leaves some out. Of about 480,000 clones detected, around 87% appear once; the ten largest clones hold less than 2%. V gave up 2 bases and J gave up 6 bases; unmatched junction bases: 18. The CDR3 consists of 18 residues. CDR1 and CDR2 (germline): MNHEY, SVGEGT. This rearrangement joins TRBV6-2 or TRBV6-3 to TRBJ2-7, with 8 positions matching TRBD2. The receptor's source is a woman aged 40 to 50 who had recovered from COVID-19. The sample comprised PBMCs or T cells enriched from blood (not recorded which). CDR3 loop: CASSYKLADPGFQLEQYF. The CDR3 region has the DNA TGTGCCAGCAGTTACAAACTAGCGGATCCCGGGTTCCAGCTCGAGCAGTACTTC.